This T cell receptor beta chain was documented in a study of blood T cells in healthy people across ages. Combining a sample-barcoded 5' primer with a J-beta primer mix, a second PCR ran for 7 to 11 cycles. MiXCR, run by TCRdb on the 5' RACE reads, gives a single entry per CDR3 protein. The table lists a few hundred thousand distinct CDR3 sequences, roughly a quarter of them singletons. To note about this clonotype: An end of the junction does not agree with germline; a read error may underlie this.

The CDR3 consists of 19 residues. The germline gives CDR1 SGHAT, CDR2 FQNNGV. These data were also reused for a study on T cells of mothers and their children.

The chain links TRBV11-2 to TRBJ2-4; 11 nucleotides line up with TRBD2. The sequencing input was blood. The clonotype was recovered from a boy between 2 and 10 years old in good health. CDR3 sequence: CASSLLGSGTSGGVNIRYF. The CDR3 DNA reads as TGTGCCAGCAGCTTACTTGGGTCCGGGACTAGCGGAGGGGTAAACATTCGGTACTTC.